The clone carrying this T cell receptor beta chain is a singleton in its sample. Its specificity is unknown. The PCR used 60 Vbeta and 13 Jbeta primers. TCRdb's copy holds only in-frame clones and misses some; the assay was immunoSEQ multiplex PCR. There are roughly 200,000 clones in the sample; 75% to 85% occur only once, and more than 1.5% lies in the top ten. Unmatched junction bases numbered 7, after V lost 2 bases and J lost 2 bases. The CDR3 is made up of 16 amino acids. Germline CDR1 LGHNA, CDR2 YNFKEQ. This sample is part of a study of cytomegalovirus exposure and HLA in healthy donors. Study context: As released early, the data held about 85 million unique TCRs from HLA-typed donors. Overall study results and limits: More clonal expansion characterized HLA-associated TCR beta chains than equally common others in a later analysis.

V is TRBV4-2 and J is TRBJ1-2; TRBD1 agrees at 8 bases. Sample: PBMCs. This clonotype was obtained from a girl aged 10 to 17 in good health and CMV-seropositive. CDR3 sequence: CASSQLGQGTNYGYTF. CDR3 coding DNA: TGTGCCAGCAGCCAACTTGGACAGGGAACCAACTATGGCTACACCTTC.